The clone carrying this T cell receptor (beta chain) was found a few times. Per germline, CDR1 SGHRS and CDR2 YFSETQ. This CDR3 has 13 amino acids. V lost 3 bases to trimming and J lost 5 bases, with 12 bases between them. Noted treatment: oral pan-JAK inhibitor, 5-10 mg twice daily. The data were obtained in a study of CD8+ T cells in alopecia areata. Sequencing used cDNA as its template, made by extracting RNA and reverse transcribing it. Clones were sequenced by immunoSEQ multiplex PCR, and TCRdb holds only the in-frame ones, with some missing. The data show hundreds of thousands of clones, around two fifths seen once.

The rearrangement links TRBV5-1 to TRBJ2-7; D uncertain. The receptor was isolated from a human donor with alopecia areata. Material: CD4+ T cells sorted from blood, obtained between weeks 30 and 35, from a patient treated with tofacitinib. As DNA, the CDR3 is TGCGCCAGCAGCTCCTATATGATCCACGAGCAGTACTTC. Translation gives CASSSYMIHEQYF. Filled out from reference TRBV5-1 and TRBJ2-7, the complete variable domain reads KAGVTQTPRYLIKTRGQQVTLSCSPISGHRSVSWYQQTPGQGLQFLFEYFSETQRNKGNFPGRFSGRQFSNSRSEMNVSTLELGDSALYLCASSSYMIHEQYFGPGTRLTVT.